This T cell receptor (beta chain) was found in a study of shared clonotypes between healthy human individuals. CDR3 length equals 15 residues. Germline assignment: CDR1 MNHEY and CDR2 SVGAGI. Turning to this clone: Germline and junction disagree at one end, which may indicate a read error.

Produced via immunoSEQ multiplex PCR; TCRdb's table is partial and in-frame only. The sample records around 2,000,000 clones, just under 95% being singletons. Naive CD8 cells lacked CD45RO, underwent positive selection for CCR7 and left out terminally differentiated effector memory CD45RA+ cells. This clonotype was obtained from a man younger than 30 in good health. J is TRBJ2-7 and V is TRBV6-5; D unclear. Input material: naive CD8+ T cells sorted from blood. The CDR3 reads CASSYVSGSPYGQYF. The CDR3 coding sequence is TGTGCCAGCAGTTACGTTTCCGGGTCCCCATACGGGCAGTACTTC.